This T cell receptor beta chain was captured by sequencing in a study of glioma-infiltrating T cells. Overall study results and limits: Only very few CDR3 sequences appeared in both tissue and blood.

As for this clonotype: Its target is unknown. This beta chain slipped into a library made for alpha chains as a stray read, so its size is not meaningful.

Amplification of TCR alpha and beta CDR3 regions from RNA used iRepertoire nested multiplex PCR. For one-step reverse transcription and amplification, about 85-400 ng of tissue mRNA or PBMC total RNA was used. TCRdb used MiXCR to reprocess the multiplex PCR reads, holding one entry per CDR3 protein. Of fewer than 4,000 distinct CDR3 sequences listed, about 90% are singletons. The CDR3 spans 11 residues. V was cut by 10 bases and J by 5 bases, with 8 bases left in between. Germline CDR1 MNHEY, CDR2 SMNVEV (reference sequence). Sequencing was performed on glioma tissue, nonneoplastic brain tissue, or PBMCs (not recorded which). The genes are TRBV27 and TRBJ2-2; D remains ambiguous. The TCR was taken from a human donor with low-grade glioma or glioblastoma, undergoing nonglioma brain surgery, or in good health (not recorded which). Here the CDR3 reads CATARTGELFF. The CDR3 coding sequence is TGTGCCACCGCCCGGACCGGGGAGCTGTTTTTT.